This T cell receptor (beta chain) was captured in a study of T cells in Graves' hyperthyroidism and ophthalmopathy. Study results and caveats: Ophthalmopathy stood apart from stable hyperthyroidism in a 13 V-J model.

Patients were aged 18 to 65, had disease duration under 2 months, and had newly diagnosed hyperthyroidism. Diagnosing involved the use of clinical symptoms, serum thyroxine and TRAb, thyroid ultrasound and orbital computed tomography. Amplification of TCR beta CDR3 regions used RNA as the template. First-round RT-PCR targeting the TCR CDR3 was performed with the HTBI primer set. TCRdb re-called the multiplex PCR reads through MiXCR, storing one row per CDR3 protein. The sample carries under 400,000 distinct CDR3 sequences, approximately 18% recorded once. This clonotype was seen many times. Its antigen is still unknown. Germline V lookup: CDR1 LGHNA, CDR2 YNFKEQ. Germline trimming cut 2 bases from V and 5 bases from J; bases unmatched to any gene: 6. CDR3 length: 16 residues.

The sequence was obtained from a woman between 45 and 65 years old with Graves' hyperthyroidism. The chain joins TRBV4-2 to TRBJ1-4, with TRBD1 matching over 9 bases. Sample: blood. The CDR3 DNA sequence: TGTGCCAGCAGCCAACTAAGGGACAGGGTGAATGAAAAACTGTTTTTT. It specifies CASSQLRDRVNEKLFF.